This paragraph covers one T cell receptor beta chain sequence. Its antigen is currently unknown. A read error may explain this, as a much larger clone is one base away. Amplification of TCR alpha and beta CDR3 regions from RNA used iRepertoire nested multiplex PCR. Tissue mRNA or PBMC total RNA, 100-400 ng, went into one-step reverse transcription and amplification. Via MiXCR, TCRdb re-called the multiplex PCR reads, giving one row per CDR3 protein. The sample includes under 200,000 distinct CDR3 sequences, around 40% seen only once; the top ten take 5% to 5.5%. The sample is drawn from a study of glioma-infiltrating T cells. Study conclusions and caveats: Non-neoplastic patients had below-expected tissue-blood divergence, while all gliomas exceeded expectation. Very few CDR3 sequences were shared between tissue and blood.

The CDR3 covers 14 residues. Germline V gene data show CDR1 as LGHDT and CDR2 as YNNKEL (reference sequence). This TCR was sampled from a human donor with low-grade glioma or glioblastoma, undergoing nonglioma brain surgery, or in good health (not recorded which). The J gene is TRBJ2-7, the V gene TRBV3-1, with no clear D. Sequenced: glioma tissue, nonneoplastic brain tissue, or PBMCs (not recorded which). The CDR3 nucleotides read TGTGACAGCAGCTTTGAAGTAAACTCCTACGAGCAGTACTTC. Protein product: CDSSFEVNSYEQYF.